Shown below are 7 T cell receptor beta chains from a single sample sequenced in a study of blood T cell repertoires in COVID-19. TCRdb's table, derived via immunoSEQ multiplex PCR, lists solely in-frame clones and lacks some. The table records 450,000 or so clones, 75% to 90% of them present only once. The specimen sequenced was peripheral blood. The receptors here all came from a woman in her 40s with COVID-19, enrolled during active disease.

This chain's CDR3 is CASSYSRVSGGGYTF. Here the CDR3 DNA reads TGTGCCAGCAGTTACTCGCGGGTATCGGGGGGAGGCTACACCTTC. This chain links TRBV6-5 with TRBJ1-2; D may be TRBD1 (5 bases). V was pared by 0 bases and J by 8 bases, with 16 bases between. This CDR3 spans 15 amino acids. Germline assignment: CDR1 MNHEY and CDR2 SVGAGI.

This rearrangement joins TRBV5-8 to TRBJ1-2, with TRBD1 as a possible D gene (6 bases). Trimming removed 5 bases at V and 8 bases at J, with 16 bases between. CDR3 length: 13 residues. Germline CDR1 and CDR2: SGHTS and YDEGEE. CDR3 loop: CASSFGTPGGYTF. The DNA for the CDR3 is TGTGCCAGCAGTTTTGGGACACCGGGGGGCTACACCTTC.

The V and J genes are TRBV2 and TRBJ1-1, with no clear D. Germline V lookup: CDR1 SNHLY, CDR2 FYNNEI. With 7 bases removed from V and 5 bases from J, the gap between germline ends came to 17 bases. The CDR3 sequence is 14 residues long. The CDR3 nucleotides are TGTGCCAGCACTGGTTCGGTGAGGTCTACTGAAGCTTTCTTT. It specifies CASTGSVRSTEAFF.

This rearrangement joins TRBV5-4 to TRBJ2-5; perhaps TRBD2 as D (6 bases). Germline CDR1 and CDR2: SGHNT and YYREEE (reference sequence). Trimming took off 5 bases at V and 1 base at J, with 12 bases between the two ends. The CDR3 runs to 14 residues. CDR3: CASSLTGSQETQYF. The CDR3 coding sequence is TGTGCCAGCAGTCTAACCGGGAGCCAAGAGACCCAGTACTTC.

This chain connects TRBV6-5 to TRBJ1-3, with a weak D call TRBD1 (5 bases). Germline CDR1 MNHEY, CDR2 SVGAGI. This CDR3 has 14 amino acids. The V end was cut by 0 bases, the J end by 2 bases, with 5 bases between. The CDR3 sequence: CASSYSRAGNTIYF. The CDR3 DNA follows: TGTGCCAGCAGTTACTCCAGGGCTGGAAACACCATATATTTT.

This chain uses TRBV6-5 with TRBJ1-1; no clear D gene. The germline V gene has CDR1 MNHEY and CDR2 SVGAGI. This CDR3 is built from 11 residues. The V end was cut by 8 bases, the J end by 2 bases, with 6 bases between. CDR3: CASGRNTEAFF. The CDR3 DNA sequence: TGTGCCAGCGGCAGAAACACTGAAGCTTTCTTT.

CDR3 DNA sequence: TGTGCCAGCAGTTTATTGGCACAGGGGATACTTCAGCCCCAGCATTTT. The encoded protein is CASSLLAQGILQPQHF. The rearrangement uses TRBV28 and TRBJ1-5, with 7 nucleotides matching TRBD1. Trimming took 1 base from V and 6 from J; bases not matched to a gene: 9. Per germline, CDR1 MDHEN and CDR2 SYDVKM. The CDR3 has 16 amino acids. The full variable domain, rest sourced from reference TRBV28 and TRBJ1-5, is DVKVTQSSRYLVKRTGEKVFLECVQDMDHENMFWYRQDPGLGLRLIYFSYDVKMKEKGDIPEGYSVSREKKERFSLILESASTNQTSMYLCASSLLAQGILQPQHFGDGTRLSIL.